This T cell receptor (beta chain) appears in the sequencing data of a study of regulatory T cells in long-lasting Graves disease. Notes on the study in general: Patients with persistent disease shared 2,700 or so public clonotypes, outpacing the 966 shared by new patients.

Germline CDR1 reads DFQATT; CDR2 reads SNEGSKA (reference sequence). This CDR3 is 16 amino acids long. Trimming took off 6 bases at V and 5 bases at J, with 23 bases between the two ends. Time point denoted: newly diagnosed GD, antithyroid drugs for less than 3 months. PBMC-extracted RNA yielded the TCR library. As collected, the peripheral blood samples measured approximately 10 milliliters each and went into EDTA tubes. Construction of the TCR beta libraries employed iRepertoire HTBI primers in conjunction with Arm-PCR of CDR3 regions. TCRdb recomputed calls from the multiplex PCR reads with MiXCR, one row per CDR3 protein. The profile shows approximately 470,000 distinct CDR3 sequences, about 17% of them singletons. This clonotype was counted many times. What it binds is unknown. The same specimen was also included in a second study, on T cells in Graves' hyperthyroidism and ophthalmopathy. From that paper: Patients having uncontrolled infection, another autoimmune disease, pregnancy or lactation were not included. The primer set for the first-round RT-PCR of the TCR CDR3 was HTBI.

The V and J genes are TRBV20-1 and TRBJ2-1, with D possibly TRBD1 on 6 matching bases. This TCR was sampled from a man aged 35-49 years with Graves disease. The material sequenced was peripheral blood mononuclear cells (PBMCs), taken at new diagnosis, from a patient treated with antithyroid drugs. For the CDR3, the DNA is TGCAGTGCCCCCGTCCTACAGGGAAGGTTCAACAATGAGCAGTTCTTC. Translation gives CSAPVLQGRFNNEQFF.